The sequence of this T cell receptor beta chain was determined in a study of post-analysis software for immune sequencing data. General study points: TRBV5-6, TRBV5-1 and TRBV20-1 belonged to a set of roughly 5 TRBV segments that were more frequent in patients than controls.

To note about this clonotype: Its antigen is as yet unknown.

Germline V gene sequence: CDR1 MNHEY, CDR2 SVGAGI. This CDR3 spans 13 amino acids. The germline V and J ends were trimmed by 5 bases and 7 bases, with 12 bases remaining between them. Unique molecular identifiers were carried by the TCR beta cDNA libraries. TCRdb reprocessed the PCR reads with MiXCR, giving one entry per CDR3 protein. The table includes some 700,000 distinct CDR3 sequences, roughly three fifths detected once. The TCR sequence derives from a girl aged 2-10 years with multiple sclerosis. Sample: blood. The chain employs TRBV6-5 and TRBJ1-5; D uncertain. The CDR3 reads CASSREGQQPQHF. The CDR3 DNA reads TGTGCCAGCAGTCGCGAGGGCCAACAGCCCCAGCATTTT.